The clone carrying this TCR beta chain appeared a few times. The data derive from a study of blood T cells in healthy people across ages. The length of the CDR3 is 12 residues. The germline V and J ends were trimmed by 1 base and 4 bases, with 7 bases remaining between them. Germline CDR1 and CDR2: DFQATT and SNEGSKA (reference sequence). For the second PCR, which ran for about 6 to 11 cycles, a sample-barcoded 5' primer and a J-beta primer mix were used. A single record per CDR3 protein comes from TCRdb applying MiXCR to the 5' RACE reads. The sample carries some 1.4 million distinct CDR3 sequences, about 43% recorded once.

Sequencing was done on a sample of blood. This clonotype was obtained from a woman between 18 and 29 years old in good health. The genes are TRBV20-1 and TRBJ2-5; either TRBD1 or TRBD2 may supply D (5 bases each). This CDR3 is CSARAGRETQYF. The DNA for the CDR3 is TGCAGTGCTAGAGCGGGGCGAGAGACCCAGTACTTC.